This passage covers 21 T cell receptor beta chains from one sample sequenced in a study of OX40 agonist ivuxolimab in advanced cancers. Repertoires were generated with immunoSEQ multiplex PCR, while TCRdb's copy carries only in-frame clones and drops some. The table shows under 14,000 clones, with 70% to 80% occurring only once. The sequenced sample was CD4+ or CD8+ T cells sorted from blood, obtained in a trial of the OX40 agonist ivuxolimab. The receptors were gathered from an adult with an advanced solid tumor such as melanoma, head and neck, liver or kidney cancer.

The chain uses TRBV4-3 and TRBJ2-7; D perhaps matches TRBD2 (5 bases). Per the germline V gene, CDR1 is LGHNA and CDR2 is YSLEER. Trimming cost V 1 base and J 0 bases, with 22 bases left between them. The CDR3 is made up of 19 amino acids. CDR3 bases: TGCGCCAGCAGCCAAGGGGTTAGCGCTGGTCCTCAGACCTCCTACGAGCAGTACTTC. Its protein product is CASSQGVSAGPQTSYEQYF.

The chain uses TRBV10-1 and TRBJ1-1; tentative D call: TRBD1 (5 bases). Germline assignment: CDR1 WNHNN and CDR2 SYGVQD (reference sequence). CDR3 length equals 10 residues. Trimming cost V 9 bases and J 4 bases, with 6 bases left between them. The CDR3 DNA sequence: TGCGCCAGAGGGACCACTGAAGCTTTCTTT. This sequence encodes CARGTTEAFF.

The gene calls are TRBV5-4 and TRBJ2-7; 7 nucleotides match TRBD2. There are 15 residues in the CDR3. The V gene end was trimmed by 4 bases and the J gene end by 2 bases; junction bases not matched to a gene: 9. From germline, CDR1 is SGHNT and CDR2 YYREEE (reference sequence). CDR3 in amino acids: CASSPSGTNPYEQYF. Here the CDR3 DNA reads TGTGCCAGCAGCCCCTCCGGGACTAACCCCTACGAGCAGTACTTC.

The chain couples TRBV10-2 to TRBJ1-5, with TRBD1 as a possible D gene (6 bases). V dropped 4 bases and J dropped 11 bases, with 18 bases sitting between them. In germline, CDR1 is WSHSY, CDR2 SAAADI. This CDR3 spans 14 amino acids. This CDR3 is CASSVGRGNSAQHF. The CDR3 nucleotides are TGCGCCAGCAGTGTTGGCAGGGGCAATTCAGCCCAGCATTTT.

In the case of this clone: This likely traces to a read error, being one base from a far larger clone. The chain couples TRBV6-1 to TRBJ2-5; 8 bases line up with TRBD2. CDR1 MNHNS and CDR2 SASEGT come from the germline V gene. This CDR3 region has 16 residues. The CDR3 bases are TGTGCCCGCAGTGAAGTGGCGGGGCGGGGGGAAGAGACCCAGTACTTC. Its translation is CARSEVAGRGEETQYF.

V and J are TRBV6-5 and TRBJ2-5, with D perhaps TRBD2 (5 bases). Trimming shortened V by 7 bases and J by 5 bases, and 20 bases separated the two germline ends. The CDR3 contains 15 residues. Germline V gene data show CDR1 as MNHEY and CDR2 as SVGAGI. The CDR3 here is CASTLSRPSGETQYF. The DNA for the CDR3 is TGTGCCAGCACCTTAAGTAGACCGTCGGGGGAGACCCAGTACTTC.

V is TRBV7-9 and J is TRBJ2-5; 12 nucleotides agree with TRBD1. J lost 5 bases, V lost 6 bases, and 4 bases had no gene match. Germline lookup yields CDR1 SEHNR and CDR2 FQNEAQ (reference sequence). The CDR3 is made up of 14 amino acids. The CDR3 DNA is TGTGCCAGCAGGGGACAGGGGGCTTGGGAGACCCAGTACTTC. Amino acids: CASRGQGAWETQYF. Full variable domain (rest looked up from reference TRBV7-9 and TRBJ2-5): DTGVSQNPRHKITKRGQNVTFRCDPISEHNRLYWYRQTLGQGPEFLTYFQNEAQLEKSRLLSDRFSAERPKGSFSTLEIQRTEQGDSAMYLCASRGQGAWETQYFGPGTRLLVL.

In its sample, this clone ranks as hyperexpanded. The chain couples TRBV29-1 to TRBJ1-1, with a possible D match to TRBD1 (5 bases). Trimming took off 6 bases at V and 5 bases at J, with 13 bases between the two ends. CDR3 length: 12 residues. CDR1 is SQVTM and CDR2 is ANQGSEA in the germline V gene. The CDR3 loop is CSVEKGWTEAFF. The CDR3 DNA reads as TGCAGCGTCGAAAAGGGGTGGACTGAAGCTTTCTTT.

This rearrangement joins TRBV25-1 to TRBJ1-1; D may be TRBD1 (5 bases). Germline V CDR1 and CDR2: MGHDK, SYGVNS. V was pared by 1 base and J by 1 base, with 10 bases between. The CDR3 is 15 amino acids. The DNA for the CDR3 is TGTGCCAGCAGTGAATTCCCAGGGAAGAACACTGAAGCTTTCTTT. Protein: CASSEFPGKNTEAFF.

The CDR3 region has the DNA TGCGCCAGCAGCCAAGAATACCTAGCGGGAGGTGAGCAGTACTTC. As protein: CASSQEYLAGGEQYF. This chain joins TRBV4-3 and TRBJ2-7; 11 bases align to TRBD2. The length of the CDR3 is 15 residues. Trimming took 0 bases from V and 7 from J; bases not matched to a gene: 5. CDR1 and CDR2 (germline): LGHNA, YSLEER.

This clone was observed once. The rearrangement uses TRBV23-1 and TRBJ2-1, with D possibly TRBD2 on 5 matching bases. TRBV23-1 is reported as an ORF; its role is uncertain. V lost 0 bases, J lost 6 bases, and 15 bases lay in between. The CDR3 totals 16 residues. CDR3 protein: CASSQSSGNDLNEQFF. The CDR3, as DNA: TGCGCCAGCAGTCAATCGTCGGGGAATGATCTCAATGAGCAGTTCTTC.

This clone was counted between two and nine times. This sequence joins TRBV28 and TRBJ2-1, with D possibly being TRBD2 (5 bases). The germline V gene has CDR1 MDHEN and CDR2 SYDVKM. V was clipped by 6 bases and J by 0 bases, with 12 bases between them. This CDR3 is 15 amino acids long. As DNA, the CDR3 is TGTGCCAGCAGCATGGGTGGGAGCTCCTACAATGAGCAGTTCTTC. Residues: CASSMGGSSYNEQFF.

CDR3 loop: CASSSPPGSTEAFF. The CDR3 nucleotides read TGTGCCAGCAGCTCCCCCCCAGGCTCCACTGAAGCTTTCTTT. The gene calls are TRBV27 and TRBJ1-1; D is unresolved. The V end was cut by 6 bases, the J end by 4 bases, with 15 bases between. The CDR3 contains 14 residues. CDR1 is MNHEY and CDR2 is SMNVEV in the germline V gene (reference sequence).

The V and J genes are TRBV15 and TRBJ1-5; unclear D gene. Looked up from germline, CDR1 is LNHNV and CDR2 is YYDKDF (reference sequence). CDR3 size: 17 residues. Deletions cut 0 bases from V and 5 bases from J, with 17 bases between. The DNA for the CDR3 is TGTGCCACCAGCAGAGAAGTTAATGGACGGATACATCAGCCCCAGCATTTT. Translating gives CATSREVNGRIHQPQHF.

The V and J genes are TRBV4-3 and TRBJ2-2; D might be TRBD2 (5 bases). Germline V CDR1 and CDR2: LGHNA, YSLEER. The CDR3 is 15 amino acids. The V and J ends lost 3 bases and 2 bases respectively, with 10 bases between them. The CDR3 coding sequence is TGCGCCAGCAGCCAGGGCAGCGGTAACACCGGGGAGCTGTTTTTT. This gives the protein CASSQGSGNTGELFF.

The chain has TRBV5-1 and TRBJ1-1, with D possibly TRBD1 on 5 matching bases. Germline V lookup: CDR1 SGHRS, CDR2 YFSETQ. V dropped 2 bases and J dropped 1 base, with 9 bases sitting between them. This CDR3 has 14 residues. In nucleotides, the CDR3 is TGCGCCAGCAGCTTCGGACATTCGAACACTGAAGCTTTCTTT. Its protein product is CASSFGHSNTEAFF.

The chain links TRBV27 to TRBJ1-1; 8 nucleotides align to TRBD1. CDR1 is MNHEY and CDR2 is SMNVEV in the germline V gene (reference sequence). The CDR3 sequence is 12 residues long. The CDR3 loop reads CAATLQGAEAFF. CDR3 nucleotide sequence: TGTGCAGCAACGTTACAGGGGGCTGAAGCTTTCTTT.

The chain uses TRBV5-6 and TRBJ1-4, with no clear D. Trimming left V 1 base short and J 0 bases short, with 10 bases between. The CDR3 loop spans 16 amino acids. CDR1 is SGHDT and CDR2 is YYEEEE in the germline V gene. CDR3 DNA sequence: TGTGCCAGCAGCTTGCTCCGGGCAGCAACTAATGAAAAACTGTTTTTT. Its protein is CASSLLRAATNEKLFF.

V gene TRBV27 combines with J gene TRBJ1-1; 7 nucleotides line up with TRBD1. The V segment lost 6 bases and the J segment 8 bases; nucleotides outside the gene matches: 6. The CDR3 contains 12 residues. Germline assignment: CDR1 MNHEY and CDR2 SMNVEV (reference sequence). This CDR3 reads CASSRGAAEAFF. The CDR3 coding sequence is TGTGCCAGCAGCAGGGGGGCCGCCGAAGCTTTCTTT.

In nucleotides, the CDR3 is TGTGCCAGCAGCTCCAGGACAGGAAAAGTATGGATGGACACAGATACGCAGTATTTT. It encodes CASSSRTGKVWMDTDTQYF. V and J are TRBV7-9 and TRBJ2-3; 7 bases align to TRBD1. V was clipped by 4 bases and J by 2 bases; unmatched bases: 18. CDR1 is SEHNR and CDR2 is FQNEAQ in the germline V gene (reference sequence). This CDR3 contains 19 residues.

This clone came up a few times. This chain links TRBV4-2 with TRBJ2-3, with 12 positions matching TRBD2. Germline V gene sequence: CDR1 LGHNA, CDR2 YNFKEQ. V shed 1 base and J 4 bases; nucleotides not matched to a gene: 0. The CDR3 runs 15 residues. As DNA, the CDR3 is TGTGCCAGCAGCCAAGGACTAGCGGGGGCAGATACGCAGTATTTT. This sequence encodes CASSQGLAGADTQYF.